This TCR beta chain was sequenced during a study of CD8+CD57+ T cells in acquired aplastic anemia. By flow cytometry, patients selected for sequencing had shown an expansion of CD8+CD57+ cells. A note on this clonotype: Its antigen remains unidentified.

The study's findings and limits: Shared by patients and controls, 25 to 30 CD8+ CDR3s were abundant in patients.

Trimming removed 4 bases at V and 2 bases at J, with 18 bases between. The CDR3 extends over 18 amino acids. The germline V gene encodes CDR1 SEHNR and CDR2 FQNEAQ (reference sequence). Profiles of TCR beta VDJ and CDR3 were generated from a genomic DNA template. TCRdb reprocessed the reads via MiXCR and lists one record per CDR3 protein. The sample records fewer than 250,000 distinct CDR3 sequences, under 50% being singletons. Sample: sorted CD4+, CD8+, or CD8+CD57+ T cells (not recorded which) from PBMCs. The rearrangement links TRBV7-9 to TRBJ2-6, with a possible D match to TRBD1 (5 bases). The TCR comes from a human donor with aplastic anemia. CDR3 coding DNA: TGTGCCAGCAGCTACTCCCTAGGGGAACGGGCTGGGGCCAACGTCCTGACTTTC. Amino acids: CASSYSLGERAGANVLTF.